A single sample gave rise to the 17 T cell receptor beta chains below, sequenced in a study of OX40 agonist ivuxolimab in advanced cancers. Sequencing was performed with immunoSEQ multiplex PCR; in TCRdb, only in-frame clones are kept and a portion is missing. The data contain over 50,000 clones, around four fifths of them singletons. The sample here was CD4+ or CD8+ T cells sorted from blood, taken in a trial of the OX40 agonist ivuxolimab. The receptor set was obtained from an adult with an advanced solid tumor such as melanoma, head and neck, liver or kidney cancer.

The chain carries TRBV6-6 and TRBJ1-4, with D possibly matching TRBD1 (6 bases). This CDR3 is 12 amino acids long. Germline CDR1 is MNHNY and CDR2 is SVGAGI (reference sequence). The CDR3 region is CGARAGDEKLFF. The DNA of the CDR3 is TGTGGGGCTAGGGCAGGGGATGAAAAACTGTTTTTT.

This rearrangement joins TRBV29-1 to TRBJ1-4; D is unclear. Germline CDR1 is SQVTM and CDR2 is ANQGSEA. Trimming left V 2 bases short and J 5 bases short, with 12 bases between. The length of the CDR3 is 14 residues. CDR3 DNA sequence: TGCAGCGTTGAAATTTTAGGGCAGAATGAAAAACTGTTTTTT. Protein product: CSVEILGQNEKLFF.

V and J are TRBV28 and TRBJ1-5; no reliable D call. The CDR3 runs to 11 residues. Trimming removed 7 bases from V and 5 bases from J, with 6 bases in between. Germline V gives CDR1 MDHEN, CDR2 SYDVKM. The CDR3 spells CASKSDQPQHF. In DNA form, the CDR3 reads TGTGCCAGCAAAAGCGATCAGCCCCAGCATTTT.

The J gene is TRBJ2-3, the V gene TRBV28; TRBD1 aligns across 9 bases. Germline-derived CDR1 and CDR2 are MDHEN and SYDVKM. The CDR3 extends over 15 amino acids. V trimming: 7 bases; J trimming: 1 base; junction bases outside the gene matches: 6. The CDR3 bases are TGTGCCAGCACCACAGGGGGCGCCGGCACAGATACGCAGTATTTT. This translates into CASTTGGAGTDTQYF. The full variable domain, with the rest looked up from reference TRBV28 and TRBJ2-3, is DVKVTQSSRYLVKRTGEKVFLECVQDMDHENMFWYRQDPGLGLRLIYFSYDVKMKEKGDIPEGYSVSREKKERFSLILESASTNQTSMYLCASTTGGAGTDTQYFGPGTRLTVL.

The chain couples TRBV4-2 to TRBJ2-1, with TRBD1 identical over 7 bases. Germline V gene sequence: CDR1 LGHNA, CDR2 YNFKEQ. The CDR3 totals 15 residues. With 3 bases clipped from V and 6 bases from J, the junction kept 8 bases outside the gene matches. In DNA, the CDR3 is TGTGCCAGCAGCCAGGCCGACAGGGAAGGCAATGAGCAGTTCTTC. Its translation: CASSQADREGNEQFF.

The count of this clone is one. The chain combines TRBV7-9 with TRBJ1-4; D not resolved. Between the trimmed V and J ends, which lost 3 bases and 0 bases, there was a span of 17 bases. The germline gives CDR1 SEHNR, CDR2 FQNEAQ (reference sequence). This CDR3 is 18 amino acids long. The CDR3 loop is CASSLVPGSYATNEKLFF. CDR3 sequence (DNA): TGTGCCAGCAGCTTGGTACCGGGATCCTATGCAACTAATGAAAAACTGTTTTTT. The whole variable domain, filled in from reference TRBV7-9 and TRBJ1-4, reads DTGVSQNPRHKITKRGQNVTFRCDPISEHNRLYWYRQTLGQGPEFLTYFQNEAQLEKSRLLSDRFSAERPKGSFSTLEIQRTEQGDSAMYLCASSLVPGSYATNEKLFFGSGTQLSVL.

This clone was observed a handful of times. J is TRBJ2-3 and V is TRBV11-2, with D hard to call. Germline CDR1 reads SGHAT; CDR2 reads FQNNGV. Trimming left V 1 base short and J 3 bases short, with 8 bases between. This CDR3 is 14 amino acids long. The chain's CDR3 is CASSLVLLTDTQYF. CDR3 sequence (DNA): TGTGCCAGCAGCTTAGTCCTATTAACAGATACGCAGTATTTT.

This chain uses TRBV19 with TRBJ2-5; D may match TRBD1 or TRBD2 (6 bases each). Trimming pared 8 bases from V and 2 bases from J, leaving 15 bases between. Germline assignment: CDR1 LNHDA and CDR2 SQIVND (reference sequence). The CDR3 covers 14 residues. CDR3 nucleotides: TGTGCCAGTGGAGGGCAGGGGTGGCAAGAGACCCAGTACTTC. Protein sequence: CASGGQGWQETQYF.

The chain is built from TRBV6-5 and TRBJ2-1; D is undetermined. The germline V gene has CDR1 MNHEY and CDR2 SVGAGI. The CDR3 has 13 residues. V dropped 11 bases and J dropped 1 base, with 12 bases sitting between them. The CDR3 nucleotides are TGTGCCTGCTCTCCGGGTTCCTACAATGAGCAGTTCTTC. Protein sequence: CACSPGSYNEQFF.

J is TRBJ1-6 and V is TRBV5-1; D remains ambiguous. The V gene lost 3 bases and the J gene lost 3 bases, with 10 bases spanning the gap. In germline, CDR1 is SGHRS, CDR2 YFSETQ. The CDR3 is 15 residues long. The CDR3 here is CASSSLGVYNSPLHF. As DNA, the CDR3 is TGCGCCAGCAGCTCGCTAGGAGTCTATAATTCACCCCTCCACTTT. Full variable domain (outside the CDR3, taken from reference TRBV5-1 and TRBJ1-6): KAGVTQTPRYLIKTRGQQVTLSCSPISGHRSVSWYQQTPGQGLQFLFEYFSETQRNKGNFPGRFSGRQFSNSRSEMNVSTLELGDSALYLCASSSLGVYNSPLHFGNGTRLTVT.

CDR3 nucleotide sequence: TGTGCCAGCAGCTCCGGGAGAAATAATTCACCCCTCCACTTT. It specifies CASSSGRNNSPLHF. J is TRBJ1-6 and V is TRBV5-5; no firm D call. Germline V gene data show CDR1 as SGHKS and CDR2 as YYEKEE (reference sequence). V shed 3 bases and J shed 5 bases, with 9 bases lying between them. The CDR3 sequence is 14 residues long.

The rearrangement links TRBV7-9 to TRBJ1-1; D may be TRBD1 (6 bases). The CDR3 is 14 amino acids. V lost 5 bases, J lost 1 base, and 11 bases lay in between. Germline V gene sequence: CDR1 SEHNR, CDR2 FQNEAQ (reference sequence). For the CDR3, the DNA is TGTGCCAGCAGCAGGGGGGATCGGAACACTGAAGCTTTCTTT. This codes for CASSRGDRNTEAFF.

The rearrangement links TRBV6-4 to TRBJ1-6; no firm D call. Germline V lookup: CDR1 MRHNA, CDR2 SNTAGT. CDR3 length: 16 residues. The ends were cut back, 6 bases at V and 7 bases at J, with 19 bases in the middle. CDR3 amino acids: CASSSPPKGGNSPLHF. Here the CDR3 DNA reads TGTGCCAGCAGCTCCCCCCCCAAGGGAGGAAATTCACCCCTCCACTTT.

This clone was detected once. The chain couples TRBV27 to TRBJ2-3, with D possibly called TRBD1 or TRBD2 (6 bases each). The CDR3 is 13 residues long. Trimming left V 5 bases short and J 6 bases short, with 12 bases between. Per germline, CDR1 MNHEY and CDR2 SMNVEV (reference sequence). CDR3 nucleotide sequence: TGTGCCAGCAGTGCCTGGGGGGCCGATACGCAGTATTTT. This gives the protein CASSAWGADTQYF.

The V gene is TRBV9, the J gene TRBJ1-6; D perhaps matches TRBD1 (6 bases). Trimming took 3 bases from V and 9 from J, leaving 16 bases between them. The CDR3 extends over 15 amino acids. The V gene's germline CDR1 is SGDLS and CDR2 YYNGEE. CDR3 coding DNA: TGTGCCAGCAGCGCAGACCGGGACACCTCTTCACCCCTCCACTTT. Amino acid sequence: CASSADRDTSSPLHF.

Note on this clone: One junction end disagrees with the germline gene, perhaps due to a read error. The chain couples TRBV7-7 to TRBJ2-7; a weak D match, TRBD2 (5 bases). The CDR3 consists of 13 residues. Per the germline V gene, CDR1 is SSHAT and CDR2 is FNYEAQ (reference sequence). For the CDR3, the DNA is TGTGCTAGCAGCTTAGAACTAGGTTACGAGCAGTACTTC. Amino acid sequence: CASSLELGYEQYF.

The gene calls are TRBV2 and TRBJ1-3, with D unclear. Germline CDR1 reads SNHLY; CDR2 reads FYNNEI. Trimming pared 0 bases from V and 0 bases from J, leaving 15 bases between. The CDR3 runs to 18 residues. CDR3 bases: TGTGCCAGCAGTGAAGCGCTTCGGGCAGCCCGCTCTGGAAACACCATATATTTT. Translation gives CASSEALRAARSGNTIYF. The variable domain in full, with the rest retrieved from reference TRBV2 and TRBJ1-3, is EPEVTQTPSHQVTQMGQEVILRCVPISNHLYFYWYRQILGQKVEFLVSFYNNEISEKSEIFDDQFSVERPDGSNFTLKIRSTKLEDSAMYFCASSEALRAARSGNTIYFGEGSWLTVV.